This T cell receptor (beta chain) emerged from a study of shared clonotypes between healthy human individuals. The ends were cut back, 7 bases at V and 3 bases at J, with 10 bases in the middle. There are 12 residues in the CDR3. Germline assignment: CDR1 MNHNS and CDR2 SASEGT. Genomic DNA per cell subset filled all wells of several immunoSEQ plates. Researchers sequenced unsorted PBMC DNA using ten immunoSEQ deep assay plates. Clones were sequenced by immunoSEQ multiplex PCR, and TCRdb holds only the in-frame ones, with some missing. There are about 480,000 clones in the sample; 75% to 85% occur only once, and 13% lies in the top ten.

This TCR came from a middle-aged woman in good health. Some clones in this sample may be carry-over from other donors' samples. The V and J genes are TRBV6-1 and TRBJ2-7; D uncertain. The sequenced sample consisted of PBMCs. CDR3 amino acids: CASTLPDYEQYF. Written as DNA, the CDR3 is TGTGCCAGCACGTTGCCGGACTACGAGCAGTACTTC.